The clone carrying this TCR beta chain came up a few times. The record originates from a study of blood T cell repertoires in COVID-19. Looking at the study overall: Samples representing acute and convalescent COVID-19 were sourced from the United States, Italy and Spain. T cells, B-cell-depleted T cells, or PBMCs provided the cDNA or gDNA that served as material.

As handled by the study authors: By means of reference gene primer amplification, nucleated cell counts were estimated. This table comes from immunoSEQ multiplex PCR, and its TCRdb copy is limited to in-frame clones, with some not included. Clone size and V and J calls were adopted from that table, with D and trimming inferred from the DNA. Of about 120,000 clones listed, roughly 85% were seen once; the top ten hold approximately 10%. This CDR3 contains 14 residues. The germline V gene encodes CDR1 MNHEY and CDR2 SVGAGI. V was cut by 7 bases and J by 3 bases, with 15 bases left in between. Sequenced sample: peripheral blood. This TCR was sampled from a man aged 80 or over with acute or convalescent COVID-19. The chain couples TRBV6-5 to TRBJ1-1; possible D gene TRBD1, 5 bases. The CDR3 DNA reads as TGTGCCAGCACCGCGGGGGTTGGGGACACTGAAGCTTTCTTT. This gives the protein CASTAGVGDTEAFF.